This is a list of T cell receptor beta chains from one sample in a study of cytotoxic CD8 clonotypes in ibrutinib-treated CLL. Here immunoSEQ multiplex PCR was the method, and the copy in TCRdb shows in-frame clones only, minus some. The table has about 50,000 clones, about 57% seen once. The sequences come from PBMCs, collected after 24 months of ibrutinib treatment. All receptors come from a human donor with chronic lymphocytic leukemia. The CDR3 runs from the conserved cysteine through the conserved F or W. The order of the fields is clone size, D gene, J gene, V gene, CDR3 protein, CDR3 DNA. The D gene is left open where the match is weak. Part of the rows lack a size; the others show once, few, many or a class for expanded clones.

>-|TRBD1|TRBJ2-7|TRBV6-1
CASQGTGSYEQYF
TGTGCCAGCCAAGGGACAGGATCCTACGAGCAGTACTTC
>-|-|TRBJ1-5|TRBV19
CASRQVDQPQHF
TGTGCCAGTAGACAGGTTGATCAGCCCCAGCATTTT
>-|-|TRBJ2-7|TRBV19
CASSITWQGGHEQYF
TGTGCCAGTAGTATAACGTGGCAGGGGGGCCACGAGCAGTACTTC
>-|TRBD1|TRBJ1-5|TRBV15
CATSRDRVSNQPQHF
TGTGCCACCAGCAGGGACAGGGTGAGCAATCAGCCCCAGCATTTT
>-|-|TRBJ2-3|TRBV29-1
CSFPGSRTDTQYF
TGCAGCTTTCCTGGGTCGCGCACAGATACGCAGTATTTT
>few|-|TRBJ1-2|TRBV6-5
CASSSIRRDPRIGYTF
TGTGCCAGCAGTTCCATTAGGCGGGACCCTCGAATCGGCTACACCTTC
>-|TRBD1|TRBJ1-1|TRBV29-1
CSVPTGGDEAFF
TGCAGCGTCCCCACAGGGGGCGATGAAGCTTTCTTT
>-|TRBD1|TRBJ2-3|TRBV5-1
CASSLEGATTDTQYF
TGCGCCAGCAGCTTGGAGGGGGCCACCACAGATACGCAGTATTTT
>-|-|TRBJ2-1|TRBV27
CASSWRQVEFF
TGTGCCAGCAGTTGGAGACAGGTCGAGTTCTTC
>-|TRBD2|TRBJ2-1|TRBV19
CASSIRGAGGPEQFF
TGTGCCAGTAGTATTCGGGGAGCGGGGGGCCCTGAGCAGTTCTTC
>-|-|TRBJ2-5|TRBV10-3
CAISDGGVGQETQYF
TGTGCCATCAGTGACGGGGGAGTGGGACAAGAGACCCAGTACTTC
>few|-|TRBJ2-5|TRBV7-7
CASSSARHGAETQYF
TGTGCCAGCAGCTCCGCAAGACACGGTGCAGAGACCCAGTACTTC
>once|-|TRBJ2-3|TRBV7-6
CASSSGRATDTQYF
TGTGCCAGCAGCTCCGGGAGAGCAACCGATACGCAGTATTTT
>many|-|TRBJ2-7|TRBV25-1
CASSEQGYEQYF
TGTGCCAGCAGTGAACAGGGGTACGAGCAGTACTTC
>-|-|TRBJ1-2|TRBV7-9
CATPGQNYGYTF
TGTGCCACTCCGGGACAAAACTATGGCTACACCTTC
>once|-|TRBJ1-2|TRBV12-5
CASGLDLFGYTF
TGTGCTAGTGGTTTGGACCTATTTGGCTACACCTTC
>-|-|TRBJ1-2|TRBV4-2
CASSQDNGGTYGYTF
TGTGCCAGCAGCCAAGATAATGGGGGGACCTATGGCTACACCTTC
>-|-|TRBJ2-1|TRBV25-1
CASSEWDREQFF
TGTGCCAGCAGTGAATGGGACCGTGAGCAGTTCTTC